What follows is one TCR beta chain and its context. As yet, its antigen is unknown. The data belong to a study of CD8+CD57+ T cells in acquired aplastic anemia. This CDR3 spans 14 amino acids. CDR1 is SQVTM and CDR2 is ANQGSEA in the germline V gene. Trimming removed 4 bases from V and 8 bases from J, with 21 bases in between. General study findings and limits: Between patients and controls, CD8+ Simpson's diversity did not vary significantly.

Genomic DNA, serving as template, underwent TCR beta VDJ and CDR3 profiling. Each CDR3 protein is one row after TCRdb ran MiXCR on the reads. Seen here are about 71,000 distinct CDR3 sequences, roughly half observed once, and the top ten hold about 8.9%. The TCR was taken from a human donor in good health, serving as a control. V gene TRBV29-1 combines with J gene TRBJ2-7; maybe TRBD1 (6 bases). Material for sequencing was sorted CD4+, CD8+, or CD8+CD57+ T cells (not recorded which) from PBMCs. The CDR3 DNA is TGCAGCGTTGGCTTGGATCCCTCCGGGACAAAGCAGTACTTC. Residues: CSVGLDPSGTKQYF.